Each of the 26 T cell receptor beta chains below was sequenced from the same sample in a study of OX40 agonist ivuxolimab in advanced cancers. TCRdb's copy holds only in-frame clones and misses some; the assay was immunoSEQ multiplex PCR. The sample has 25,000 to 30,000 clones, roughly 79% seen once. Sequencing was performed on CD4+ or CD8+ T cells sorted from blood, taken in a trial of the OX40 agonist ivuxolimab. Receptor source: an adult with an advanced solid tumor such as melanoma, head and neck, liver or kidney cancer.

The V call is TRBV5-6, the J call TRBJ1-6; D perhaps matches TRBD1 (5 bases). V lost 7 bases, J lost 0 bases, and 11 bases lay in between. The germline V gene encodes CDR1 SGHDT and CDR2 YYEEEE. This CDR3 is built from 15 residues. This chain's CDR3 is CASGDESSYNSPLHF. The CDR3 DNA follows: TGTGCCAGCGGGGACGAAAGCTCCTATAATTCACCCCTCCACTTT.

The rearrangement joins TRBV6-5 to TRBJ2-1; 8 nucleotides match TRBD2. The CDR3 length is 13 residues. Looked up from germline, CDR1 is MNHEY and CDR2 is SVGAGI. V trimming: 6 bases; J trimming: 6 bases; junction bases outside the gene matches: 4. CDR3 bases: TGTGCCAGCAGCATAGCGGGATTCAATGAGCAGTTCTTC. Translated, it gives CASSIAGFNEQFF.

The chain joins TRBV7-2 to TRBJ2-7; D is perhaps TRBD1 (9 bases). The CDR3 is 17 residues long. Germline values: CDR1 SGHTA, CDR2 FQGNSA. The V gene lost 1 base and the J gene lost 7 bases, with 23 bases spanning the gap. The DNA of the CDR3 is TGTGCCAGCAGCTTAGTCCCGGGACAGGGCCCGGGGGGGGAGCAGTACTTC. Translating gives CASSLVPGQGPGGEQYF. The variable domain in full, with the rest retrieved from reference TRBV7-2 and TRBJ2-7, is GAGVSQSPSNKVTEKGKDVELRCDPISGHTALYWYRQSLGQGLEFLIYFQGNSAPDKSGLPSDRFSAERTGGSVSTLTIQRTQQEDSAVYLCASSLVPGQGPGGEQYFGPGTRLTVT.

The chain employs TRBV27 and TRBJ2-4, with TRBD1 identical over 9 bases. Germline lookup yields CDR1 MNHEY and CDR2 SMNVEV (reference sequence). The CDR3 is 17 residues long. J lost 4 bases, V lost 4 bases, and 11 bases had no gene match. The CDR3 DNA reads TGTGCCAGCAGTTCGGACAGGGGCGGTAGGTGGAAAAACATTCAGTACTTC. Protein product: CASSSDRGGRWKNIQYF.

V and J are TRBV6-5 and TRBJ2-7; 8 nucleotides match TRBD2. The CDR3 is made up of 14 amino acids. J lost 4 bases, V lost 5 bases, and 7 bases had no gene match. The germline V gene encodes CDR1 MNHEY and CDR2 SVGAGI. CDR3 in amino acids: CASSETSGPYEQYF. In nucleotides, the CDR3 is TGTGCCAGCAGTGAAACTAGCGGACCATACGAGCAGTACTTC.

This CDR3 reads CASSLNSEAFF. The CDR3 DNA reads TGTGCCAGCAGCTTAAACTCTGAAGCTTTCTTT. This chain uses TRBV11-2 with TRBJ1-1, with D unclear. Germline loops: CDR1 SGHAT, CDR2 FQNNGV. This CDR3 has 11 residues. Trimming shortened V by 2 bases and J by 6 bases, and 4 bases separated the two germline ends.

The chain joins TRBV9 to TRBJ2-3; 8 bases align to TRBD2. This CDR3 is 17 amino acids long. Germline lookup yields CDR1 SGDLS and CDR2 YYNGEE. V lost 0 bases to trimming and J lost 4 bases; unmatched junction nucleotides: 10. CDR3 amino acids: CASSVGPRGGRPDTQYF. The CDR3 DNA reads as TGTGCCAGCAGCGTAGGGCCTCGGGGGGGCCGTCCAGATACGCAGTATTTT.

The chain couples TRBV6-1 to TRBJ1-5; no definite D call. The V and J ends lost 6 bases and 0 bases respectively, with 12 bases between them. CDR3 length: 15 amino acids. Germline V gene lookup returns CDR1 MNHNS and CDR2 SASEGT. CDR3: CASSPSINSNQPQHF. DNA of the CDR3: TGTGCCAGCAGCCCCTCCATTAATAGCAATCAGCCCCAGCATTTT.

This clone was detected only once. The chain carries TRBV4-1 and TRBJ2-1; 8 positions agree with TRBD1. V shed 0 bases, J shed 8 bases, and the junction held 6 bases outside the gene matches. In germline, CDR1 is MGHRA, CDR2 YSYEKL. CDR3 length equals 15 residues. The CDR3 DNA reads as TGCGCCAGCAGCCAAGATACAGGGGGTTACGATGAGCAGTTCTTC. It encodes CASSQDTGGYDEQFF.

The chain uses TRBV7-6 and TRBJ2-1; perhaps TRBD1 as D (6 bases). Trimming pared 6 bases from V and 1 base from J, leaving 10 bases between. Germline CDR1 SGHVS, CDR2 FNYEAQ. There are 14 residues in the CDR3. In nucleotides, the CDR3 is TGTGCCAGCAGTCAAACAGGGTCCTACAATGAGCAGTTCTTC. This codes for CASSQTGSYNEQFF.

The chain joins TRBV5-1 to TRBJ1-2, with D maybe TRBD1 (6 bases). The CDR3 contains 14 residues. V was clipped by 4 bases and J by 4 bases, with 14 bases between them. Germline CDR1 is SGHRS and CDR2 is YFSETQ. CDR3 residues: CASSPTQGTYGYTF. CDR3 nucleotides: TGCGCCAGCAGCCCCACACAGGGTACCTATGGCTACACCTTC.

V usage is TRBV6-5 and J usage is TRBJ2-2, with D perhaps TRBD2 (5 bases). Germline V CDR1 and CDR2: MNHEY, SVGAGI. V was shortened by 2 bases and J by 7 bases, with 17 bases between the two germline ends. The CDR3 consists of 16 residues. CDR3 nucleotide sequence: TGTGCCAGCAGTTACCGGGGTCCAGGCGGCGGCGGGGAGCTGTTTTTT. Amino acids: CASSYRGPGGGGELFF.

This chain links TRBV2 with TRBJ1-1, with D tentatively TRBD1 (6 bases). The length of the CDR3 is 16 residues. CDR1 SNHLY and CDR2 FYNNEI come from the germline V gene. The V end lost 5 bases, the J end lost 0 bases, and 16 bases lay between the germline ends. The CDR3 spells CASSIEQGYMNTEAFF. In nucleotides, the CDR3 is TGTGCCAGCAGTATCGAACAGGGCTACATGAACACTGAAGCTTTCTTT.

This chain links TRBV29-1 with TRBJ2-7, with D tentatively TRBD1 or TRBD2 (5 bases each). The V end was cut by 0 bases, the J end by 7 bases, with 19 bases between. Germline assignment: CDR1 SQVTM and CDR2 ANQGSEA. The CDR3 extends over 15 amino acids. CDR3 bases: TGCAGCGTTGAAGACCTGGAGAGGGGTGGAGGTGAGCAGTACTTC. This translates into CSVEDLERGGGEQYF.

The chain employs TRBV2 and TRBJ2-3, with 11 positions matching TRBD2. CDR3 size: 18 residues. Germline loops: CDR1 SNHLY, CDR2 FYNNEI. Losses at the gene ends were 6 bases for V and 6 bases for J; bases not matched to a gene: 17. CDR3 sequence reads: CASRDSGGADPQDDTQYF. CDR3 sequence (DNA): TGTGCCAGCAGAGATAGCGGGGGGGCCGACCCACAGGATGATACGCAGTATTTT. Complete variable domain (other parts from reference TRBV2 and TRBJ2-3): EPEVTQTPSHQVTQMGQEVILRCVPISNHLYFYWYRQILGQKVEFLVSFYNNEISEKSEIFDDQFSVERPDGSNFTLKIRSTKLEDSAMYFCASRDSGGADPQDDTQYFGPGTRLTVL.

This clone was observed once. The chain recombines TRBV7-8 with TRBJ1-2, with TRBD1 identical over 10 bases. V lost 5 bases and J lost 6; bases outside the gene matches: 3. Looked up from germline, CDR1 is SGHVS and CDR2 is FQNEAQ. The CDR3 length is 13 residues. The CDR3, as DNA: TGTGCCAGCAGCATTGGGACAGGGGATGGCTACACCTTC. Its translation: CASSIGTGDGYTF.

The chain links TRBV6-5 to TRBJ2-7, with D maybe TRBD2 (5 bases). Trimming stripped 6 bases from V and 4 bases from J, with 16 bases between. The CDR3 is 14 amino acids. Germline CDR1 is MNHEY and CDR2 is SVGAGI. The CDR3 here is CASSGRAVYYEQYF. The CDR3 bases are TGTGCCAGCAGCGGACGAGCGGTTTATTACGAGCAGTACTTC.

The rearrangement links TRBV6-5 to TRBJ2-5; D not resolved. Per the germline V gene, CDR1 is MNHEY and CDR2 is SVGAGI. Trimming removed 6 bases from V and 1 base from J, with 12 bases in between. CDR3 length equals 14 residues. In nucleotides, the CDR3 is TGTGCCAGCAGCCCCGCCCCATTCCAAGAGACCCAGTACTTC. It encodes CASSPAPFQETQYF.

DNA for the CDR3: TGTGCCAGCAGCGTAGGAGAAGGGCGCTCCTATAATTCACCCCTCCACTTT. Translating gives CASSVGEGRSYNSPLHF. The chain joins TRBV9 to TRBJ1-6; D gene unclear. From germline, CDR1 is SGDLS and CDR2 YYNGEE. V lost 0 bases and J lost 0, with 10 bases in between. The CDR3 sequence is 17 residues long. The full variable domain, rest sourced from reference TRBV9 and TRBJ1-6, is DSGVTQTPKHLITATGQRVTLRCSPRSGDLSVYWYQQSLDQGLQFLIQYYNGEERAKGNILERFSAQQFPDLHSELNLSSLELGDSALYFCASSVGEGRSYNSPLHFGNGTRLTVT.

This chain links TRBV5-6 with TRBJ1-1; D is undetermined. The germline V and J ends were trimmed by 1 base and 8 bases, with 6 bases remaining between them. This CDR3 has 11 residues. The germline V gene encodes CDR1 SGHDT and CDR2 YYEEEE. CDR3 sequence reads: CASSLLGEAFF. The CDR3, as DNA: TGTGCCAGCAGCTTGCTGGGAGAAGCTTTCTTT.

This clone came up a few times. The chain employs TRBV7-2 and TRBJ2-7; a possible D gene is TRBD1 (5 bases). The CDR3 runs 15 residues. V was pared by 1 base and J by 5 bases, with 15 bases between. Germline values: CDR1 SGHTA, CDR2 FQGNSA. CDR3 sequence reads: CASSLGQGSGHEQYF. The CDR3 DNA reads TGTGCCAGCAGCTTAGGGCAGGGATCCGGGCACGAGCAGTACTTC.

V gene TRBV7-2 combines with J gene TRBJ2-5, with a possible D match to TRBD1 (5 bases). This CDR3 is 13 amino acids long. Germline values: CDR1 SGHTA, CDR2 FQGNSA. The V end was cut by 1 base, the J end by 7 bases, with 10 bases between. CDR3 in DNA: TGTGCCAGCAGCTTAGAGGGGCCGGGGACCCAGTACTTC. It is translated as CASSLEGPGTQYF.

This chain links TRBV7-9 with TRBJ2-5; D possibly corresponds to TRBD2 (5 bases). The V and J ends lost 3 bases and 1 base respectively, with 18 bases between them. This CDR3 has 17 residues. Germline V gene sequence: CDR1 SEHNR, CDR2 FQNEAQ (reference sequence). CDR3 coding DNA: TGTGCCAGCAGCTTTGCTGCGGGCTTGATTGCCCAAGAGACCCAGTACTTC. Translated: CASSFAAGLIAQETQYF.

The rearrangement uses TRBV7-8 and TRBJ1-6, with D unclear. In germline, CDR1 is SGHVS, CDR2 FQNEAQ. The ends were cut back, 2 bases at V and 6 bases at J, with 8 bases in the middle. The CDR3 contains 14 residues. The CDR3 loop reads CASSLRERNSPLHF. CDR3 nucleotide sequence: TGTGCCAGCAGCTTAAGGGAGCGTAATTCACCCCTCCACTTT.

J is TRBJ1-2 and V is TRBV10-2; TRBD1 matches 8 bases. Unmatched junction bases numbered 4, after V lost 5 bases and J lost 2 bases. Looked up from germline, CDR1 is WSHSY and CDR2 is SAAADI. The CDR3 has 14 amino acids. CDR3 nucleotide sequence: TGCGCCAGCAGTAGGTCAGGGGGCAACTATGGCTACACCTTC. Translating it yields CASSRSGGNYGYTF.

This clone was found a few times. This chain joins TRBV19 and TRBJ1-1; D not resolved. Per the germline V gene, CDR1 is LNHDA and CDR2 is SQIVND (reference sequence). Trimming cost V 2 bases and J 6 bases, with 4 bases left between them. The CDR3 contains 11 residues. DNA of the CDR3: TGTGCCAGTAGTATATTTGCTGAAGCTTTCTTT. Its translation is CASSIFAEAFF.